The 10 T cell receptor beta chains presented below share a single source sample, sequenced in a study of shared clonotypes between healthy human individuals. The protocol was immunoSEQ multiplex PCR, while the TCRdb copy is restricted to in-frame clones and leaves out a portion. Of about 1.5 million clones listed, about 98% were seen once; the top ten hold about 0.4%. Material for sequencing was naive CD4+ T cells sorted from blood. Subset reported: CD45RA+ positively selected. Receptors were obtained from a man younger than 40 in good health.

The rearrangement links TRBV6-5 to TRBJ2-3; 10 bases align to TRBD2. Germline CDR1 reads MNHEY; CDR2 reads SVGAGI. The CDR3 covers 15 residues. The ends lost 7 bases at V and 4 bases at J; junction bases unmatched: 8. The CDR3 DNA follows: TGTGCCAGCACCGAGCGGGAGGGCCGTGCAGATACGCAGTATTTT. The encoded protein is CASTEREGRADTQYF.

This chain links TRBV19 with TRBJ2-7; TRBD1 matches 10 bases. The CDR3 contains 13 residues. The junction had 8 bases not matched to a gene; V was cut back by 7 bases and J by 8 bases. Germline CDR1 LNHDA, CDR2 SQIVND (reference sequence). CDR3 region: CASTRGQGEQQYF. In nucleotides, the CDR3 is TGTGCCAGTACCAGAGGACAGGGGGAACAGCAGTACTTC.

The chain couples TRBV6-4 to TRBJ2-2, with 10 bases identical to TRBD1. CDR1 is MRHNA and CDR2 is SNTAGT in the germline V gene. CDR3 length: 16 amino acids. With V trimmed by 4 bases and J by 4 bases, 6 bases remained unmatched. CDR3 loop: CASSAIGQGGTGELFF. CDR3 sequence (DNA): TGTGCCAGCAGTGCTATCGGACAGGGGGGCACCGGGGAGCTGTTTTTT.

This clone was counted a single time. The CDR3 DNA is TGCGCCAGCAGCCAGACCCAAACGACCACAGATACGCAGTATTTT. This sequence encodes CASSQTQTTTDTQYF. The gene calls are TRBV4-3 and TRBJ2-3; D is unresolved. There are 15 residues in the CDR3. CDR1 LGHNA and CDR2 YSLEER come from the germline V gene. With 3 bases removed from V and 2 bases from J, the gap between germline ends came to 12 bases.

The J gene is TRBJ1-5, the V gene TRBV19, with D possibly matching TRBD1 (6 bases). This CDR3 comprises 13 residues. V gave up 1 base and J gave up 15 bases, with 16 bases separating them. Looked up from germline, CDR1 is LNHDA and CDR2 is SQIVND (reference sequence). For the CDR3, the DNA is TGTGCCAGTAGTATAGGCGGGGACATTGCTCTGCATTTT. Its protein is CASSIGGDIALHF. Together with reference TRBV19 and TRBJ1-5, the CDR3 gives the full variable domain: DGGITQSPKYLFRKEGQNVTLSCEQNLNHDAMYWYRQDPGQGLRLIYYSQIVNDFQKGDIAEGYSVSREKKESFPLTVTSAQKNPTAFYLCASSIGGDIALHFGDGTRLSIL.

This clone was seen a single time. The chain couples TRBV7-6 to TRBJ2-1; D possibly corresponds to TRBD1 (5 bases). Trimming removed 2 bases at V and 9 bases at J, with 5 bases between. CDR1 and CDR2 from the germline V gene are SGHVS and FNYEAQ. CDR3 length equals 11 residues. In DNA, the CDR3 is TGTGCCAGCAGCTTACAGGGTGAGCAGTTCTTC. Protein sequence: CASSLQGEQFF.

This chain uses TRBV5-1 with TRBJ2-1; TRBD2 matches 11 bases. Germline V gene data show CDR1 as SGHRS and CDR2 as YFSETQ. The CDR3 runs to 17 residues. J gave up 6 bases and V 5 bases, and 13 bases lay outside the gene matches. Here the CDR3 DNA reads TGCGCCAGCAGTCCCGGTCTAGCGGGAGGCCGGGGCAATGAGCAGTTCTTC. Its translation is CASSPGLAGGRGNEQFF.

V and J are TRBV9 and TRBJ2-3; weak D call: TRBD1 (5 bases). Germline V gene data show CDR1 as SGDLS and CDR2 as YYNGEE. The CDR3 totals 16 residues. V was pared by 5 bases and J by 0 bases, with 16 bases between. The CDR3 sequence: CASRGQNGPSTDTQYF. Here the CDR3 DNA reads TGTGCCAGCAGGGGGCAGAATGGACCTAGCACAGATACGCAGTATTTT.

V usage is TRBV30 and J usage is TRBJ1-1; 7 bases are shared with TRBD1. The ends lost 2 bases at V and 10 bases at J; junction bases unmatched: 7. There are 12 residues in the CDR3. The V gene's germline CDR1 is GTSNPN and CDR2 SVGIG (reference sequence). CDR3 protein: CAWSSGGPRAFF. Here the CDR3 DNA reads TGTGCCTGGAGTTCAGGGGGACCTCGAGCTTTCTTT.

The chain uses TRBV25-1 and TRBJ1-2, with D hard to call. V lost 6 bases, J lost 4 bases, and 12 bases lay in between. CDR1 and CDR2 (germline): MGHDK, SYGVNS. The CDR3 runs to 13 residues. The CDR3 sequence: CASSPKLGYGYTF. The CDR3 coding sequence is TGTGCCAGCAGCCCCAAACTAGGCTATGGCTACACCTTC.